This TCR beta chain was captured in a study of T cell responses to AZD1222 COVID-19 vaccine. Study observations and caveats: Among the donors, most were white British and more were female, and clonal diversity was possibly underestimated. Reports indicate that nearly half of spike-specific TCRs are directed at unmutated variant regions. Repertoires were obtained only post-peak T cell response.

Libraries were prepared by immunoSEQ multiplex PCR; TCRdb keeps only in-frame clonotypes and omits some of them. The table has fewer than 120,000 clones, about 87% seen once. About this clone itself: Its antigen remains unknown.

The clonotype originates from an adult in good health. The sample was peripheral blood, taken on day 0 of AZD1222 vaccination.

The CDR3 protein is CASSLRQQTGELFF. CDR3 coding DNA: TGTGCCAGCAGCCTACGACAACAGACCGGGGAGCTGTTTTTT. The chain employs TRBV3-1 (or the pseudogene TRBV3-2) and TRBJ2-2; the D is unclear. Germline CDR1 reads LGHDT; CDR2 reads YNNKEL (reference sequence). V lost 4 bases, J lost 5 bases, and 11 bases lay in between. The length of the CDR3 is 14 residues.